The next 4 T cell receptor beta chains were all read from a single sample in a study of T cell responses to AZD1222 COVID-19 vaccine. The repertoire was sequenced with immunoSEQ multiplex PCR; TCRdb's copy has only in-frame clones and lacks some. In the table there are 150,000 to 200,000 clones, under 95% of which are singletons. The sequences come from peripheral blood, collected 28 days after the second AZD1222 dose. The source of these receptors is an adult who received the AZD1222 COVID-19 vaccine.

The rearrangement links TRBV6-2 or TRBV6-3 to TRBJ1-3; possibly TRBD1 for D (5 bases). Trimming cost V 6 bases and J 4 bases, with 16 bases left between them. The germline CDR1 and CDR2 sequences are MNHEY and SVGEGT. The CDR3 loop spans 15 amino acids. The CDR3 nucleotides read TGTGCCAGCAGCCAAAGGGGTGCGACCGGAAACACCATATATTTT. Amino acid sequence: CASSQRGATGNTIYF.

The chain combines TRBV5-4 with TRBJ1-1; 9 bases agree with TRBD1. Trimming took 4 bases from V and 0 from J; bases not matched to a gene: 10. Per germline, CDR1 SGHNT and CDR2 YYREEE (reference sequence). The CDR3 sequence is 17 residues long. CDR3 residues: CASSPGQGRLVNTEAFF. In DNA, the CDR3 is TGTGCCAGCAGCCCCGGACAGGGGCGTTTGGTGAACACTGAAGCTTTCTTT.

The chain links TRBV28 to TRBJ2-1; D unclear. The CDR3 sequence is 15 residues long. The germline V and J ends were trimmed by 2 bases and 0 bases, with 8 bases remaining between them. Germline CDR1 is MDHEN and CDR2 is SYDVKM. The CDR3 nucleotides read TGTGCCAGCAGTTTACTTCAGAACTCCTACAATGAGCAGTTCTTC. The encoded protein is CASSLLQNSYNEQFF.

J is TRBJ2-7 and V is TRBV5-1; D is uncertain. Between the trimmed V and J ends, which lost 0 bases and 3 bases, there was a span of 4 bases. CDR1 SGHRS and CDR2 YFSETQ come from the germline V gene. The CDR3 totals 12 residues. CDR3 loop: CASSLDYYEQYF. DNA of the CDR3: TGCGCCAGCAGCTTGGACTACTACGAGCAGTACTTC.